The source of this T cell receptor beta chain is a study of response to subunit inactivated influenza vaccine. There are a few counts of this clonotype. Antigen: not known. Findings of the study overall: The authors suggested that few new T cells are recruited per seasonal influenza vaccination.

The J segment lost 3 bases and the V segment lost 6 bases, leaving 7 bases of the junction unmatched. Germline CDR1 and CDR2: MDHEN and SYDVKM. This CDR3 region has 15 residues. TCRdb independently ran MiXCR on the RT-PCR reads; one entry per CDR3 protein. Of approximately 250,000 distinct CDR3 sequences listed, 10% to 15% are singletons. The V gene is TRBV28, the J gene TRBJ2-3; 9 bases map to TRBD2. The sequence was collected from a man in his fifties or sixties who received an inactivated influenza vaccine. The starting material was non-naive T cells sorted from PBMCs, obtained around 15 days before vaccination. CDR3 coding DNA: TGTGCCAGCAGCCGGACTAGCGCCCGGACAGATACGCAGTATTTT. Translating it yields CASSRTSARTDTQYF.